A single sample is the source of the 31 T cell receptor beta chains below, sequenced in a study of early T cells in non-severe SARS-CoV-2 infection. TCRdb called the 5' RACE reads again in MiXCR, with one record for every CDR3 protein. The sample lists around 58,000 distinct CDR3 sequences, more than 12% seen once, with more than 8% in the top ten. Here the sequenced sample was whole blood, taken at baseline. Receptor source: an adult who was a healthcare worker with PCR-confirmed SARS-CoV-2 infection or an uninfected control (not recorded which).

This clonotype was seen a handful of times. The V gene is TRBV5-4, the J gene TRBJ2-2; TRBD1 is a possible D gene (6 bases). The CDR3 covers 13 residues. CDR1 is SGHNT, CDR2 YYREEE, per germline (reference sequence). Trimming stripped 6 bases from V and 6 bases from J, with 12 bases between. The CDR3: CASTTGLSGELFF. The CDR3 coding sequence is TGTGCCAGCACCACAGGGTTATCCGGGGAGCTGTTTTTT.

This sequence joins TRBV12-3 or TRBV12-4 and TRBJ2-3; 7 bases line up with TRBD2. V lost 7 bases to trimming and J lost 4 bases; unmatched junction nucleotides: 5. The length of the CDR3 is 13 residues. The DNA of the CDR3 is TGTGCCAGCACGGAAAGCGGGGCAGATACGCAGTATTTT. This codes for CASTESGADTQYF.

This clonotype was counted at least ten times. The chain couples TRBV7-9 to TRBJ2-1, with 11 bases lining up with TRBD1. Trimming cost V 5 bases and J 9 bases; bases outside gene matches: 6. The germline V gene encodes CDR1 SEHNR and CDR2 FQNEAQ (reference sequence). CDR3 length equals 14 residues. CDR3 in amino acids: CASSDRTGGTEQFF. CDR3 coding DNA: TGTGCCAGCAGCGATCGGACAGGGGGCACTGAGCAGTTCTTC.

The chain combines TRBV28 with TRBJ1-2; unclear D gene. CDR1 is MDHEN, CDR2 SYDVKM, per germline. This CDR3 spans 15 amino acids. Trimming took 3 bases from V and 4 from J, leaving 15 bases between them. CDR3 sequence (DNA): TGTGCCAGCAGTTTCTTCGGGCTGGACGGCTATGGCTACACCTTC. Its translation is CASSFFGLDGYGYTF.

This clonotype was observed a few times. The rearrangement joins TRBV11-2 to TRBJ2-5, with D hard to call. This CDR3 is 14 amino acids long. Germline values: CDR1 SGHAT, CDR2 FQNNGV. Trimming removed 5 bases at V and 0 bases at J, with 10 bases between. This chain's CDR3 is CASSVKAYQETQYF. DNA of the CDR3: TGTGCCAGCAGCGTAAAGGCGTACCAAGAGACCCAGTACTTC.

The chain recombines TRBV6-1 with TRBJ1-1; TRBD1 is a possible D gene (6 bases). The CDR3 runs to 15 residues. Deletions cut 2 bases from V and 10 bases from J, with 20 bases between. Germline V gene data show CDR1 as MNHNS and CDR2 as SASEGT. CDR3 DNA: TGTGCCAGCAGTGAACAGGACAGACCCATTGTATCAGCTTTCTTT. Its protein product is CASSEQDRPIVSAFF.

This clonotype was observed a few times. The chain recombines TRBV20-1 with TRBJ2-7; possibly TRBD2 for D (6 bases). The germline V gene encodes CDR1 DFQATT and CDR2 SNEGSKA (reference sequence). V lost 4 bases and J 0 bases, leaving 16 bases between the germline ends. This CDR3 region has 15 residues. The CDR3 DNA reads TGCAGTGCTATCCGGACTATCGCCCCCTCCTACGAGCAGTACTTC. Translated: CSAIRTIAPSYEQYF.

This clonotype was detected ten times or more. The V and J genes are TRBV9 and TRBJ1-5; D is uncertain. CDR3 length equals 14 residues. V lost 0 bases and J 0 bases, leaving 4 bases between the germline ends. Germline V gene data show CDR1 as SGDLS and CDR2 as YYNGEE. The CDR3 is CASSVVDSNQPQHF. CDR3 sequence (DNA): TGTGCCAGCAGCGTAGTGGATAGCAATCAGCCCCAGCATTTT.

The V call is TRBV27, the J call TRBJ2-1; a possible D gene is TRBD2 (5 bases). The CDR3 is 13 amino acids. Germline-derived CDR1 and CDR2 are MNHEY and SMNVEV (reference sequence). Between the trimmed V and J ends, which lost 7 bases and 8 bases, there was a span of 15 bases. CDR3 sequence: CASTPSGFHEQFF. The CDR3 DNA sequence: TGTGCCAGCACCCCATCGGGGTTTCATGAGCAGTTCTTC.

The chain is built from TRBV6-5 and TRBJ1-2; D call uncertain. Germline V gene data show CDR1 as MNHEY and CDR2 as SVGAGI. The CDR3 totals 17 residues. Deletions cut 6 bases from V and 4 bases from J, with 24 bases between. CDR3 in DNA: TGTGCCAGCAGCAAGAATCTCCTGGCAGTCAGCTTCTATGGCTACACCTTC. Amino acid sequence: CASSKNLLAVSFYGYTF.

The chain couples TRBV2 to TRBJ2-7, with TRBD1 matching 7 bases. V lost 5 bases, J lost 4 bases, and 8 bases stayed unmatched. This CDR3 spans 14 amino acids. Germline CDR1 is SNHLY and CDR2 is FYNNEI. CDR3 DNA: TGTGCCAGCAGTAGGGACAGATCTGATTACGAGCAGTACTTC. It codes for CASSRDRSDYEQYF.

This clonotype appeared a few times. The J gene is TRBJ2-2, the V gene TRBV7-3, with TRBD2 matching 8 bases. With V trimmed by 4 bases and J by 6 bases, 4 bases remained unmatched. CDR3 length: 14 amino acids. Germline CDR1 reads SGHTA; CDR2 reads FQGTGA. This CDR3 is CASSSGLAPGELFF. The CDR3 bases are TGTGCCAGCAGCTCAGGACTAGCCCCCGGGGAGCTGTTTTTT.

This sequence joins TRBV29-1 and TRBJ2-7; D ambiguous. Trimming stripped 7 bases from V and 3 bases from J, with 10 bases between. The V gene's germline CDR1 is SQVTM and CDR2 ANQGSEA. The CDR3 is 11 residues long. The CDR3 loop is CSGVFNYEQYF. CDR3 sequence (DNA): TGCAGCGGAGTATTCAACTACGAGCAGTACTTC.

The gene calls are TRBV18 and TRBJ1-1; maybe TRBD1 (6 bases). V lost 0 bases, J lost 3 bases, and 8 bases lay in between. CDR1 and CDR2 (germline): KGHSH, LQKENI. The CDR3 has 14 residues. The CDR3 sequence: CASSPPGGHTEAFF. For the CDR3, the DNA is TGTGCCAGCTCACCACCCGGGGGCCACACTGAAGCTTTCTTT.

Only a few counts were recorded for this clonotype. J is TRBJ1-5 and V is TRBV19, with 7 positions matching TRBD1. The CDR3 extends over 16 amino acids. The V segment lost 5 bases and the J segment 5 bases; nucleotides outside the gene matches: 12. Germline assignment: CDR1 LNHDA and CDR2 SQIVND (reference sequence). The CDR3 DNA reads TGTGCCAGTAGTCGGCACGACAGGGAGGGTTATCAGCCCCAGCATTTT. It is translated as CASSRHDREGYQPQHF.

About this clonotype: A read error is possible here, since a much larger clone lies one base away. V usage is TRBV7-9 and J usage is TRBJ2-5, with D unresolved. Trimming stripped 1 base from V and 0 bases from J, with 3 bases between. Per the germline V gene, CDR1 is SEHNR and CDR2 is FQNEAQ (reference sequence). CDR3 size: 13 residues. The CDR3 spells CASSLGDQETQYF. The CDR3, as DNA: TGTGCCAGCAGCTTAGGGGACCAAGAGACCCAGTACTTC.

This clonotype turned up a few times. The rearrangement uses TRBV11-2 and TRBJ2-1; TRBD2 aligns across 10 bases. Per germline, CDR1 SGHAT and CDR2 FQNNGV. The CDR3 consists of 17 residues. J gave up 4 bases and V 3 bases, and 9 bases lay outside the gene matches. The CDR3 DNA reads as TGTGCCAGCAGCTTCAAGCCAGGACTAGCGGATTACAATGAGCAGTTCTTC. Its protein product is CASSFKPGLADYNEQFF.

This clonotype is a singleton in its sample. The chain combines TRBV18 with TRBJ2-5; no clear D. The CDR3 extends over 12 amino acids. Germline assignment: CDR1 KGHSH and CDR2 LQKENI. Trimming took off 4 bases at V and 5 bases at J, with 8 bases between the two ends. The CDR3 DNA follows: TGTGCCAGCTCACGCCCCGGGGAGACCCAGTACTTC. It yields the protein CASSRPGETQYF. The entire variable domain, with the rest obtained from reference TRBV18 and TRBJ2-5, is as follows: NAGVMQNPRHLVRRRGQEARLRCSPMKGHSHVYWYRQLPEEGLKFMVYLQKENIIDESGMPKERFSAEFPKEGPSILRIQQVVRGDSAAYFCASSRPGETQYFGPGTRLLVL.

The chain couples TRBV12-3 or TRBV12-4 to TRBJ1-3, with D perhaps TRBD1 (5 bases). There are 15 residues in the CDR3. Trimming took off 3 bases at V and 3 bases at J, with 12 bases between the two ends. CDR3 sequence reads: CASSLGGLGGNTIYF. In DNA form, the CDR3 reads TGTGCCAGCAGTTTGGGGGGTTTAGGTGGAAACACCATATATTTT.

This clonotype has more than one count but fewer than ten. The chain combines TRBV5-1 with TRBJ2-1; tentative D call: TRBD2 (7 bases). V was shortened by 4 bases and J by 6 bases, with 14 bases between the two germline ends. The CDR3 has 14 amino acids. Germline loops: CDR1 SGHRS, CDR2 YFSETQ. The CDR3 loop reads CASSLWGGSNEQFF. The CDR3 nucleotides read TGCGCCAGCAGCCTCTGGGGGGGCTCCAATGAGCAGTTCTTC.

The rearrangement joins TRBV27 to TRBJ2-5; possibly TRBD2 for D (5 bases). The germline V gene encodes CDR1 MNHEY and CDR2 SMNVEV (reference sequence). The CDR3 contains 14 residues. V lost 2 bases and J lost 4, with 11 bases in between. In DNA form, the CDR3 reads TGTGCCAGCAGTTTACGGAGGTTCGGAGAGACCCAGTACTTC. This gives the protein CASSLRRFGETQYF.

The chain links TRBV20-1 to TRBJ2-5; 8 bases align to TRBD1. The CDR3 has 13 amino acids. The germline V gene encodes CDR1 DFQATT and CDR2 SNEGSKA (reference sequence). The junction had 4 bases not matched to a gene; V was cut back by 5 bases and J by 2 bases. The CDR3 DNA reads TGCAGTGCTTCGAGGACAGGGCAAGAGACCCAGTACTTC. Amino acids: CSASRTGQETQYF.

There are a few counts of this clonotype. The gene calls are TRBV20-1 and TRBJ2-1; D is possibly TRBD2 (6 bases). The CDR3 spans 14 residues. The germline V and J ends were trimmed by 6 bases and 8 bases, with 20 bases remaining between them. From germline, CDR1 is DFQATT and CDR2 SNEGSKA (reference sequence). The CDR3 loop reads CSAHARLAIDEQFF. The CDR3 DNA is TGCAGTGCCCACGCCCGGCTAGCGATCGATGAGCAGTTCTTC.

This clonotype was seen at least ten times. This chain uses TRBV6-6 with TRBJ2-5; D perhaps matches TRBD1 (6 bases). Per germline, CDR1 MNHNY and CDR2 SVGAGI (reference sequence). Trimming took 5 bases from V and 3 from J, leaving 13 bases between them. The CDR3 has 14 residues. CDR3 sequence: CASSQSNREETQYF. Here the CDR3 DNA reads TGTGCCAGCAGTCAAAGCAACAGGGAAGAGACCCAGTACTTC.

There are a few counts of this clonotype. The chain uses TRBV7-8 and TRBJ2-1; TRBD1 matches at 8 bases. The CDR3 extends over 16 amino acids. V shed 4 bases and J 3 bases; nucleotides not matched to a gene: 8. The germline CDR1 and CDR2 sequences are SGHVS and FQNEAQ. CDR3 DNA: TGTGCCAGCAGCTCCATGACAGGGGTCGACTACAATGAGCAGTTCTTC. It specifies CASSSMTGVDYNEQFF.

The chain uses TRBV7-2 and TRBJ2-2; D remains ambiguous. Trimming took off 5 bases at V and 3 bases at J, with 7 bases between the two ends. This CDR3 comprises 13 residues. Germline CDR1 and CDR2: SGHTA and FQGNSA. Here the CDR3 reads CASSPEYTGELFF. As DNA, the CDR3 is TGTGCCAGCAGCCCGGAATACACCGGGGAGCTGTTTTTT. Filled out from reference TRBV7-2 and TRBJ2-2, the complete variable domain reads GAGVSQSPSNKVTEKGKDVELRCDPISGHTALYWYRQSLGQGLEFLIYFQGNSAPDKSGLPSDRFSAERTGGSVSTLTIQRTQQEDSAVYLCASSPEYTGELFFGEGSRLTVL.

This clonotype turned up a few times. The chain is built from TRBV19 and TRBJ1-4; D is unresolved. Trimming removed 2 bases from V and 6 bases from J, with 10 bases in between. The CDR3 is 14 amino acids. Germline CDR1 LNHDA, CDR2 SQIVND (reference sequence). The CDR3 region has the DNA TGTGCCAGTAGTATATCCAGGTCGGATGAAAAACTGTTTTTT. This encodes CASSISRSDEKLFF.

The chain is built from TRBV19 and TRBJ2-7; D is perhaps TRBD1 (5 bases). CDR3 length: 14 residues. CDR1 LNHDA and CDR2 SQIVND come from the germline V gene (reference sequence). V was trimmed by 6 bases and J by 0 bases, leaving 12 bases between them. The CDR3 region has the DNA TGTGCCAGTAGAGTGACAGAAAGCTCCTACGAGCAGTACTTC. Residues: CASRVTESSYEQYF.

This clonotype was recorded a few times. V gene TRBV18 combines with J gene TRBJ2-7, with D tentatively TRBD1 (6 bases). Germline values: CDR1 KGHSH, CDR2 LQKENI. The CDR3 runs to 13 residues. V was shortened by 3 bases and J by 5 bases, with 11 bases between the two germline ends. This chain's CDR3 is CASSPQGSNEQYF. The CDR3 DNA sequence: TGTGCCAGCTCACCCCAGGGGTCCAACGAGCAGTACTTC.

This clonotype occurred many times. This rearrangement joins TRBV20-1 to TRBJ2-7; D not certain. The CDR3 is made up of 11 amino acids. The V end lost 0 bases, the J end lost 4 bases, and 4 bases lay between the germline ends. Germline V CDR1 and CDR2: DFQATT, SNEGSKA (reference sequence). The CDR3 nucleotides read TGCAGTGCTAGAGATCAGTACGAGCAGTACTTC. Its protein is CSARDQYEQYF.

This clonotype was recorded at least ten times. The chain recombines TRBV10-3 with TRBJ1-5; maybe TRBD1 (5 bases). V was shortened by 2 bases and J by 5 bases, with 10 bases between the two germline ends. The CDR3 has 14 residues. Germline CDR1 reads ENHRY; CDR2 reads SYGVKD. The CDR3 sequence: CAISETQGHQPQHF. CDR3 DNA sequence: TGTGCCATCAGTGAGACGCAGGGCCATCAGCCCCAGCATTTT.